The 30 T cell receptor beta chains given below trace back to one sample, sequenced in a study of memory CD4+ T cells and cytomegalovirus serostatus. The sort gate was single viable CD3+CD4+CD8-CD45RO+ cells for memory CD4+ T cells. Only in-frame clones appear in the TCRdb table, and some are missing; sequencing was by immunoSEQ multiplex PCR. The sample includes approximately 51,000 clones, 74% of them seen just once. Specimen: memory CD4+ T cells from blood. These receptors were taken from an adult in good health and CMV-seropositive.

The chain is built from TRBV9 and TRBJ1-2; 7 nucleotides agree with TRBD1. V lost 4 bases to trimming and J lost 3 bases; unmatched junction nucleotides: 9. Germline V CDR1 and CDR2: SGDLS, YYNGEE. The CDR3 sequence is 15 residues long. In DNA, the CDR3 is TGTGCCAGCAGCCCAACTGACAGGGCTCACTATGGCTACACCTTC. Protein sequence: CASSPTDRAHYGYTF.

The genes are TRBV25-1 and TRBJ1-1; TRBD1 matches 7 bases. The CDR3 length is 13 residues. Looked up from germline, CDR1 is MGHDK and CDR2 is SYGVNS. The V gene end was trimmed by 8 bases and the J gene end by 3 bases; junction bases not matched to a gene: 6. Here the CDR3 DNA reads TGTGCCAGCGTGACAGGGACCGACACTGAAGCTTTCTTT. The encoded protein is CASVTGTDTEAFF.

The chain recombines TRBV7-9 with TRBJ2-3; D assignment may be TRBD1 or TRBD2 (6 bases each). The CDR3 totals 14 residues. V dropped 3 bases and J dropped 3 bases, with 10 bases sitting between them. CDR1 is SEHNR, CDR2 FQNEAQ, per germline (reference sequence). The CDR3 DNA follows: TGTGCCAGCAGCTTGGGGGGCCGGACAGATACGCAGTATTTT. Translation: CASSLGGRTDTQYF.

For this clone: Germline and junction disagree at one end, which may indicate a read error. V is TRBV27 and J is TRBJ2-7, with D perhaps TRBD2 (5 bases). The CDR3 contains 14 residues. The germline gives CDR1 MNHEY, CDR2 SMNVEV (reference sequence). CDR3 loop: CASSLSAGVYAQYF. DNA for the CDR3: TGTGCCAGCAGTTTAAGTGCGGGTGTCTACGCGCAGTACTTC.

V gene TRBV6-1 combines with J gene TRBJ2-2, with a tentative D call TRBD2 (6 bases). The CDR3 has 15 amino acids. The germline CDR1 and CDR2 sequences are MNHNS and SASEGT. V lost 3 bases and J lost 3, with 11 bases in between. CDR3 DNA sequence: TGTGCCAGCAGTGAGGTGACTAGGGACACCGGGGAGCTGTTTTTT. Translating gives CASSEVTRDTGELFF.

The rearrangement uses TRBV6-1 and TRBJ1-5, with 8 bases lining up with TRBD1. Per germline, CDR1 MNHNS and CDR2 SASEGT. This CDR3 region has 17 residues. Trimming removed 4 bases from V and 6 bases from J; junction bases left unmatched: 14. CDR3 in amino acids: CASSGGAGGGLGQPQHF. CDR3 coding DNA: TGTGCCAGCAGTGGCGGGGCAGGGGGCGGATTGGGTCAGCCCCAGCATTTT.

For the CDR3, the DNA is TGTGCCAGCAGCTACGGGGGGGATGAGCAGTTCTTC. Its protein product is CASSYGGDEQFF. This sequence joins TRBV5-6 and TRBJ2-1; 8 nucleotides align to TRBD2. This CDR3 is 12 amino acids long. V trimming: 3 bases; J trimming: 8 bases; junction bases outside the gene matches: 1. From germline, CDR1 is SGHDT and CDR2 YYEEEE.

Relative to its sample, this clone is medium-sized (0.01 to 0.1%). The CDR3 DNA follows: TGTGCCAGCAGCTTACCGAACACCGGGGAGCTGTTTTTT. Its protein is CASSLPNTGELFF. The chain carries TRBV7-9 and TRBJ2-2; no reliable D call. Germline loops: CDR1 SEHNR, CDR2 FQNEAQ (reference sequence). Between the trimmed V and J ends, which lost 2 bases and 0 bases, there was a span of 1 base. This CDR3 contains 13 residues.

The J gene is TRBJ2-2, the V gene TRBV28; D gene unclear. The CDR3 extends over 14 amino acids. CDR1 and CDR2 (germline): MDHEN, SYDVKM. The V end was cut by 8 bases, the J end by 3 bases, with 13 bases between. Written as DNA, the CDR3 is TGTGCCAGCGAAGGATCAGGTGACACCGGGGAGCTGTTTTTT. Translated: CASEGSGDTGELFF.

This clone has only a few counts. The rearrangement uses TRBV6-5 and TRBJ2-3; D remains unclear. This CDR3 is built from 14 residues. V was trimmed by 6 bases and J by 2 bases, leaving 12 bases between them. Looked up from germline, CDR1 is MNHEY and CDR2 is SVGAGI. The CDR3 sequence: CASRGMLTTDTQYF. As DNA, the CDR3 is TGTGCCAGCAGGGGGATGTTGACCACAGATACGCAGTATTTT.

CDR3 sequence (DNA): TGTGCCAGCAGTGAAACCGGGCTAGCGGGGAAGCAGTACTTC. Residues: CASSETGLAGKQYF. The chain uses TRBV6-1 and TRBJ2-7; 9 positions match TRBD2. Germline loops: CDR1 MNHNS, CDR2 SASEGT. Trimming at V came to 2 bases and at J to 8 bases, leaving 7 bases not matched to a gene. The CDR3 extends over 14 amino acids.

The CDR3 here is CASSSTGYEQYF. The DNA of the CDR3 is TGTGCCAGCAGCTCCACAGGGTACGAGCAGTACTTC. The chain combines TRBV7-9 with TRBJ2-7, with a weak D call TRBD1 (6 bases). Germline CDR1 and CDR2: SEHNR and FQNEAQ (reference sequence). CDR3 size: 12 residues. Trimming removed 4 bases at V and 4 bases at J, with 8 bases between.

The V gene is TRBV13, the J gene TRBJ1-4; unclear D gene. The CDR3 covers 17 residues. V gave up 1 base and J gave up 0 bases, with 12 bases separating them. From germline, CDR1 is PRHDT and CDR2 FYEKMQ (reference sequence). The CDR3 is CASSLVASSPTNEKLFF. The DNA for the CDR3 is TGTGCCAGCAGCTTAGTCGCGTCTTCTCCAACTAATGAAAAACTGTTTTTT.

This sequence joins TRBV7-9 and TRBJ1-5; D is ambiguous. From germline, CDR1 is SEHNR and CDR2 FQNEAQ (reference sequence). Trimming shortened V by 6 bases and J by 6 bases, and 9 bases separated the two germline ends. The CDR3 is 12 residues long. This CDR3 reads CASSWVGQPQHF. The CDR3 DNA reads TGTGCCAGCAGTTGGGTGGGTCAGCCCCAGCATTTT. The whole variable domain, remainder taken from reference TRBV7-9 and TRBJ1-5, is DTGVSQNPRHKITKRGQNVTFRCDPISEHNRLYWYRQTLGQGPEFLTYFQNEAQLEKSRLLSDRFSAERPKGSFSTLEIQRTEQGDSAMYLCASSWVGQPQHFGDGTRLSIL.

The chain links TRBV2 to TRBJ1-4; 7 bases agree with TRBD1. Germline CDR1 and CDR2: SNHLY and FYNNEI. The CDR3 is made up of 14 amino acids. V shed 5 bases, J shed 4 bases, and the junction held 4 bases outside the gene matches. The CDR3 spells CASSRDRYNEKLFF. The CDR3 nucleotides are TGTGCCAGCAGTCGGGACAGATATAATGAAAAACTGTTTTTT.

This chain connects TRBV28 to TRBJ2-1; D not certain. Germline V gives CDR1 MDHEN, CDR2 SYDVKM. The CDR3 extends over 11 amino acids. V lost 3 bases, J lost 10 bases, and 7 bases lay in between. CDR3 in DNA: TGTGCCAGCAGTTTTATAAGGGAGCAGTTCTTC. Its protein product is CASSFIREQFF.

This chain uses TRBV25-1 with TRBJ2-7, with D perhaps assigned TRBD1 or TRBD2 (6 bases each). CDR1 is MGHDK, CDR2 SYGVNS, per germline. The V end was cut by 3 bases, the J end by 3 bases, with 12 bases between. This CDR3 has 14 amino acids. The CDR3 region has the DNA TGTGCCAGCAGTGATACGGGGGCCTTCTACGAGCAGTACTTC. It yields the protein CASSDTGAFYEQYF.

Turning to this clone: The junction departs from germline at one end; a sequencing error may be responsible. This chain connects TRBV7-7 to TRBJ2-5; 7 nucleotides match TRBD1. Germline CDR1 is SSHAT and CDR2 is FNYEAQ (reference sequence). The CDR3 has 13 residues. The CDR3 protein is CASSSDRLETQYF. The CDR3 region has the DNA TGTGCTAGCAGCTCGGACAGGCTGGAGACCCAGTACTTC.

The rearrangement links TRBV6-1 to TRBJ1-2; TRBD1 agrees at 8 bases. With 2 bases clipped from V and 2 bases from J, the junction kept 1 base outside the gene matches. Germline values: CDR1 MNHNS, CDR2 SASEGT. The CDR3 has 14 residues. CDR3 nucleotides: TGTGCCAGCAGTGAATGGGACAGGAACTATGGCTACACCTTC. It codes for CASSEWDRNYGYTF.

The chain links TRBV11-3 to TRBJ1-1; D uncertain. CDR3 size: 14 residues. V lost 6 bases to trimming and J lost 3 bases, with 14 bases between them. The germline gives CDR1 SGHNT, CDR2 YENEEA. The CDR3 nucleotides read TGTGCCAGCAGGCGAGCGGGTCAGGACACTGAAGCTTTCTTT. Its protein is CASRRAGQDTEAFF.

In this sample, this clone turned up a few times. The V gene is TRBV10-1, the J gene TRBJ1-2, with 7 nucleotides matching TRBD1. Germline V gene lookup returns CDR1 WNHNN and CDR2 SYGVQD (reference sequence). This CDR3 is built from 19 residues. V lost 2 bases, J lost 5 bases, and 20 bases stayed unmatched. CDR3 loop: CASSEVSRDSPERDYGYTF. The DNA for the CDR3 is TGCGCCAGCAGTGAGGTGAGTCGGGACAGCCCGGAGCGTGATTATGGCTACACCTTC.

CDR3 in amino acids: CASRSANTEAFF. CDR3 DNA: TGTGCCAGCAGGTCAGCGAACACTGAAGCTTTCTTT. This sequence joins TRBV28 and TRBJ1-1; D remains ambiguous. V gave up 6 bases and J gave up 1 base, with 6 bases separating them. Germline V lookup: CDR1 MDHEN, CDR2 SYDVKM. The CDR3 extends over 12 amino acids. Based on the CDR3 plus reference TRBV28 and TRBJ1-1, the full variable domain is DVKVTQSSRYLVKRTGEKVFLECVQDMDHENMFWYRQDPGLGLRLIYFSYDVKMKEKGDIPEGYSVSREKKERFSLILESASTNQTSMYLCASRSANTEAFFGQGTRLTVV.

V is TRBV28 and J is TRBJ1-2, with D perhaps matching TRBD1 (5 bases). Trimming stripped 6 bases from V and 2 bases from J, with 19 bases between. The CDR3 extends over 16 amino acids. Germline V CDR1 and CDR2: MDHEN, SYDVKM. As DNA, the CDR3 is TGTGCCAGCAGCTTCCCCGGGGCAGCTAGCAACTATGGCTACACCTTC. This encodes CASSFPGAASNYGYTF.

V is TRBV5-1 and J is TRBJ1-1; 7 nucleotides line up with TRBD1. The CDR3 extends over 13 amino acids. Trimming at V came to 2 bases and at J to 5 bases, leaving 3 bases not matched to a gene. The V gene's germline CDR1 is SGHRS and CDR2 YFSETQ. The CDR3 reads CASSFTGDTEAFF. The DNA of the CDR3 is TGCGCCAGCAGCTTTACAGGGGATACTGAAGCTTTCTTT.

This clone appeared a single time. The chain combines TRBV10-2 with TRBJ1-3; D is unclear. This CDR3 contains 16 residues. Germline V CDR1 and CDR2: WSHSY, SAAADI. Trimming left V 1 base short and J 0 bases short, with 10 bases between. DNA of the CDR3: TGCGCCAGCAGTGAGTTCCATGACGACTCTGGAAACACCATATATTTT. Protein sequence: CASSEFHDDSGNTIYF.

This sequence joins TRBV28 and TRBJ2-1; D might be TRBD1 or TRBD2, each matching 6 bases. V lost 4 bases and J 5 bases, leaving 18 bases between the germline ends. The CDR3 has 16 amino acids. Per the germline V gene, CDR1 is MDHEN and CDR2 is SYDVKM. CDR3 coding DNA: TGTGCCAGCAGTTCTTGGACGGGGGCACTCCACAATGAGCAGTTCTTC. This codes for CASSSWTGALHNEQFF.

CDR3 region: CASSRTGTGGRDNEQFF. In DNA, the CDR3 is TGCGCCAGCAGCCGCACCGGGACAGGGGGACGGGACAATGAGCAGTTCTTC. This rearrangement joins TRBV5-1 to TRBJ2-1; TRBD1 aligns across 11 bases. J was trimmed by 5 bases and V by 4 bases; bases with no gene match: 11. This CDR3 spans 17 amino acids. From germline, CDR1 is SGHRS and CDR2 YFSETQ.

The chain has TRBV5-1 and TRBJ2-4; 12 bases map to TRBD2. CDR3 length equals 14 residues. Germline V gene sequence: CDR1 SGHRS, CDR2 YFSETQ. Trimming took 4 bases from V and 8 from J; bases not matched to a gene: 4. CDR3 in DNA: TGCGCCAGCAGCCTAGCGGGGGGGCCAGACATTCAGTACTTC. Protein sequence: CASSLAGGPDIQYF.

This chain uses TRBV29-1 with TRBJ1-6, with no clear D. V was clipped by 0 bases and J by 6 bases, with 6 bases between them. The CDR3 contains 13 residues. Per the germline V gene, CDR1 is SQVTM and CDR2 is ANQGSEA. The CDR3 bases are TGCAGCGTTGAAGAGGCGGGTAATTCACCCCTCCACTTT. Its translation is CSVEEAGNSPLHF.

The V gene is TRBV27, the J gene TRBJ2-1; 8 positions match TRBD2. The J segment lost 9 bases and the V segment lost 4 bases, leaving 11 bases of the junction unmatched. This CDR3 has 15 amino acids. Germline loops: CDR1 MNHEY, CDR2 SMNVEV (reference sequence). This CDR3 is CASSSSGGGFREQFF. The CDR3 region has the DNA TGTGCCAGCAGTTCGAGCGGGGGTGGATTCCGTGAGCAGTTCTTC.